The sequence of this T cell receptor beta chain was determined in a study of OX40 agonist ivuxolimab in advanced cancers. Overall study: Prior therapy, whether anti-PD-1, anti-PD-L1 or anti-CTLA-4, was allowed, and 30% to 40% had some.

Study findings and constraints: Partial responders dosed at 0.1-3.0 mg/kg displayed clonal expansion ranking among the lowest.

The cohort excluded patients with autoimmune disease history or systemic immunosuppression. The protocol was immunoSEQ multiplex PCR, while the TCRdb copy is restricted to in-frame clones and leaves out a portion. The sample comprises about 43,000 clones, about nine tenths of which are singletons, and around 19% rests with the top ten. Germline CDR1 and CDR2: SGHKS and YYEKEE (reference sequence). This CDR3 is 12 amino acids long. Trimming pared 5 bases from V and 2 bases from J, leaving 8 bases between. Points on this clone: Its antigen is not known.

The rearrangement links TRBV5-5 to TRBJ2-7; D might be TRBD1 or TRBD2, each matching 5 bases. This TCR was recovered from an adult with an advanced solid tumor such as melanoma, head and neck, liver or kidney cancer. The specimen was CD4+ or CD8+ T cells sorted from blood, collected in a trial of the OX40 agonist ivuxolimab. The CDR3 spells CASRGPTYEQYF. The CDR3 DNA reads as TGTGCCAGCAGGGGACCTACCTACGAGCAGTACTTC.